Below, one T cell receptor beta chain is given with its context. The CDR3 is made up of 11 amino acids. V lost 9 bases to trimming and J lost 3 bases, with 8 bases between them. The V gene's germline CDR1 is MNHNS and CDR2 SASEGT. The data stem from a study of technical replicates of blood from several donors. The table came from immunoSEQ multiplex PCR; TCRdb's copy has only in-frame clones and leaves some out. Of roughly 79,000 clones listed, 90% to 96% are singletons. Sequencing used T cells isolated from PBMCs. V gene TRBV6-1 combines with J gene TRBJ1-1; D is ambiguous. The sequence was collected from a human donor in good health. As DNA, the CDR3 is TGTGCCAGTGAGAGGTACACTGAAGCTTTCTTT. It is translated as CASERYTEAFF.